This T cell receptor (beta chain) is drawn from a study of T cells expressing NK-cell markers. It was by 5'RACE template switching with UMIs that TCR beta cDNA was made. TCRdb reprocessed the 5' RACE reads, with one entry per CDR3 protein and no DNA. Here the sample table reports hundreds of thousands of distinct CDR3 sequences. Source material: blood T cells: a sorted CD56 or NKG2C T cell subset, CD4+ or CD8+ T cells, or bulk PBMC T cells (not recorded which). This sequence was found in a man aged 18-70 years in good health.

CDR3 residues: CASSQRDRAGSPLHF. The chain uses TRBV9 and TRBJ1-6; TCRdb gives TRBD1 as the D gene, but with no DNA this cannot be confirmed. The germline V gene encodes CDR1 SGDLS and CDR2 YYNGEE. This CDR3 has 15 residues.